The rows below give T cell receptor beta chains drawn from one sample of a study of T cells in Graves' hyperthyroidism and ophthalmopathy. TCRdb re-called the multiplex PCR reads with MiXCR, one entry per CDR3 protein. The sample consists of about half a million distinct CDR3 sequences, about 16% of them appearing once. Input material: blood. The receptor set was obtained from a woman aged 25 to 45 with Graves' ophthalmopathy. CDR3s include the opening cysteine and the closing phenylalanine or tryptophan. D genes are given only for firm matches. Clone size is stated in some rows and not others, as once, few, many or a class when expanded.

v_call	j_call	clone_size	d_call	cdr3_aa	cdr3_nt
TRBV11-2	TRBJ2-7	many	.	CASSLGQSPYEQYF	TGTGCCAGCAGCTTAGGGCAGTCTCCTTACGAGCAGTACTTC
TRBV7-6	TRBJ2-6	.	.	CASSQRISGANVLTF	TGTGCCAGCAGCCAAAGGATCTCTGGGGCCAACGTCCTGACTTTC
TRBV11-2	TRBJ2-5	many	.	CASSSIHNSWETQYF	TGTGCCAGCAGCTCAATACATAATTCGTGGGAGACCCAGTACTTC
TRBV20-1	TRBJ2-7	many	TRBD1	CSAGRTGFYEQYF	TGCAGTGCGGGGAGGACAGGGTTTTACGAGCAGTACTTC
TRBV12-3/TRBV12-4	TRBJ2-2	many	.	CASCYNTGELFF	TGTGCCAGTTGCTACAACACCGGGGAGCTGTTTTTT
TRBV20-1	TRBJ2-1	.	TRBD2	CSESAGGNEQFF	TGCAGTGAATCAGCGGGAGGGAATGAGCAGTTCTTC
TRBV9	TRBJ1-1	.	.	CASSANPGFRAFF	TGTGCCAGCAGCGCCAACCCGGGATTTAGGGCTTTCTTT
TRBV11-2	TRBJ1-5	many	.	CASSQWQGRHQPQHF	TGTGCCAGCAGCCAATGGCAGGGGCGGCATCAGCCCCAGCATTTT
TRBV3-1	TRBJ1-3	many	.	CASSQGRDSGNTIYF	TGTGCCAGCAGCCAAGGCAGAGACTCTGGAAACACCATATATTTT
TRBV19	TRBJ1-1	few	.	CASTLGNLNAEAFF	TGTGCCAGTACCCTTGGGAACTTAAACGCTGAAGCTTTCTTT
TRBV20-1	TRBJ2-1	many	TRBD1	CSAREARGNWNEQFF	TGCAGTGCTAGAGAGGCCAGGGGGAACTGGAATGAGCAGTTCTTC
TRBV10-1	TRBJ2-1	few	.	CASSEKSGPPYNEQFF	TGCGCCAGCAGTGAGAAGTCGGGGCCTCCCTACAATGAGCAGTTCTTC
TRBV20-1	TRBJ2-7	.	.	CSALLAREQYF	TGCAGTGCTTTACTAGCTCGCGAGCAGTACTTC
TRBV15	TRBJ1-1	.	.	CATSRDTGRNAFF	TGTGCCACCAGCCGAGACACAGGGAGGAACGCTTTCTTT
TRBV6-2/TRBV6-3	TRBJ2-5	many	.	CASSYSKEQETQYF	TGTGCCAGCAGTTACTCGAAAGAGCAAGAGACCCAGTACTTC
TRBV6-1	TRBJ2-1	few	.	CASGAGTTYNEQFF	TGTGCCAGCGGGGCGGGGACAACCTACAATGAGCAGTTCTTC
TRBV20-1	TRBJ1-1	many	TRBD1	CSARDRAGTEAFF	TGCAGTGCTCGGGACAGAGCGGGCACTGAAGCTTTCTTT
TRBV28	TRBJ2-7	many	.	CASTPGGSYEQYF	TGTGCCAGCACCCCTGGAGGCTCCTACGAGCAGTACTTC
TRBV20-1	TRBJ2-7	many	TRBD1	CSARQERTGVLYEQYF	TGCAGTGCTAGACAAGAAAGGACAGGGGTCCTCTACGAGCAGTACTTC
TRBV20-1	TRBJ2-1	.	TRBD2	CSANQLHWTSGRAVNEQFF	TGCAGTGCTAACCAGCTGCACTGGACTAGCGGGAGGGCCGTGAATGAGCAGTTCTTC
TRBV4-1	TRBJ1-1	.	.	CASSPSMSSVSEAFF	TGCGCCAGCAGCCCCTCCATGTCCTCTGTTTCTGAAGCTTTCTTT
TRBV7-8	TRBJ1-2	many	.	CASSLDRGNGYTF	TGTGCCAGCTCACTCGATCGGGGGAATGGCTACACCTTC
TRBV7-2	TRBJ2-1	.	TRBD2	CASSHGLAGSQFF	TGTGCCAGCAGCCATGGACTAGCGGGATCGCAGTTCTTC
TRBV28	TRBJ2-1	many	TRBD2	CASGSGSYNEQFF	TGTGCCAGCGGTAGCGGGAGTTACAATGAGCAGTTCTTC
TRBV6-1	TRBJ2-3	few	.	CASSEKVQTRSTDTQYF	TGTGCCAGCAGTGAAAAGGTTCAGACTAGGTCCACAGATACGCAGTATTTT
TRBV12-3/TRBV12-4	TRBJ2-2	.	.	CASSFWFQNTGELFF	TGTGCCAGCAGTTTTTGGTTTCAGAACACCGGGGAGCTGTTTTTT
TRBV4-3	TRBJ2-2	.	TRBD2	CASSVGLGPGGELFF	TGCGCCAGCAGCGTAGGACTAGGACCGGGCGGGGAGCTGTTTTTT
TRBV6-1	TRBJ1-4	many	TRBD1	CASSDTGAHDNEKLFF	TGTGCCAGCAGTGACACAGGGGCTCACGATAATGAAAAACTGTTTTTT
TRBV28	TRBJ2-7	many	TRBD2	CASSTLSGSIYEQYF	TGTGCCAGCAGTACACTCAGCGGGAGCATCTACGAGCAGTACTTC
TRBV9	TRBJ1-5	few	.	CASSSFPVNQPQHF	TGTGCCAGCAGCTCTTTCCCGGTCAATCAGCCCCAGCATTTT
TRBV20-1	TRBJ1-4	.	TRBD1	CSARDGQGRFEKLFF	TGCAGTGCTAGAGACGGACAGGGAAGGTTTGAAAAACTGTTTTTT
TRBV28	TRBJ2-5	.	.	CASNVRGNHPEETQYF	TGTGCCAGCAACGTTAGGGGGAACCATCCCGAAGAGACCCAGTACTTC
TRBV20-1	TRBJ2-2	many	TRBD2	CSARDYGRGNTGELFF	TGCAGTGCTAGAGACTACGGGAGGGGAAACACCGGGGAGCTGTTTTTT
TRBV15	TRBJ2-3	.	.	CATSVGSTDTQYF	TGTGCCACCAGCGTTGGGAGCACAGATACGCAGTATTTT